This paragraph reports one T cell receptor (beta chain). Clones were sequenced by immunoSEQ multiplex PCR, and TCRdb holds only the in-frame ones, with some missing. The profile covers about 66,000 clones, with around 82% appearing a single time and 5% to 7.5% taken by the ten largest. The data were obtained in a study of blood T cell repertoires in COVID-19. V lost 6 bases, J lost 2 bases, and 16 bases lay in between. The CDR3 is 15 amino acids. Looked up from germline, CDR1 is LNHDA and CDR2 is SQIVND (reference sequence). The gene calls are TRBV19 and TRBJ1-1; tentatively, D is TRBD1 (6 bases). The sequencing sample was made of peripheral blood. This receptor was obtained from a man between 60 and 75 years old with acute or convalescent COVID-19. The CDR3: CASRITGTPNTEAFF. DNA of the CDR3: TGTGCCAGTAGGATTACCGGGACACCAAACACTGAAGCTTTCTTT.